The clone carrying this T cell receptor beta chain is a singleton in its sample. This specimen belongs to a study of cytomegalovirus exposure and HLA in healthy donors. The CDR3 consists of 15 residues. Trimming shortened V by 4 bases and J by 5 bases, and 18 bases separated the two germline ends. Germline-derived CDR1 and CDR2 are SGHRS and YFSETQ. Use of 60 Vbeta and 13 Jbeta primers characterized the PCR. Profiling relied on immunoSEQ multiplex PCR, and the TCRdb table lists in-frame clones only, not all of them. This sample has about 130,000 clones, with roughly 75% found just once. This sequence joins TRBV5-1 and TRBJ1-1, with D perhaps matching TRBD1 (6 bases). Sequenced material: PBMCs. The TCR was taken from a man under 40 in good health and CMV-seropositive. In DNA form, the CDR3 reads TGCGCCAGCAGCCCCCTACAGGGTTTCGGGACTGAAGCTTTCTTT. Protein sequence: CASSPLQGFGTEAFF. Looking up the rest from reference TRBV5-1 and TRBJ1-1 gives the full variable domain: KAGVTQTPRYLIKTRGQQVTLSCSPISGHRSVSWYQQTPGQGLQFLFEYFSETQRNKGNFPGRFSGRQFSNSRSEMNVSTLELGDSALYLCASSPLQGFGTEAFFGQGTRLTVV.